The T cell receptor (beta chain) described here comes from a study of blood T cells in healthy people across ages. V lost 7 bases and J lost 14, with 25 bases in between. From germline, CDR1 is ENHRY and CDR2 SYGVKD. The CDR3 contains 14 residues. Combining a sample-barcoded 5' primer with a J-beta primer mix, a second PCR ran for roughly 7 to 12 cycles. TCRdb recomputed calls from the 5' RACE reads with MiXCR, one row per CDR3 protein. The table lists hundreds of thousands of distinct CDR3 sequences, approximately 55% of them singletons. V usage is TRBV10-3 and J usage is TRBJ2-3; D is perhaps TRBD2 (6 bases). The source is an elderly man in good health. Sequenced: blood. The DNA of the CDR3 is TGTGCCATCACCCCGGCGAGCGGGCACAGATACGCGTATTTT. Translated: CAITPASGHRYAYF.